This is a list of T cell receptor beta chains from one sample in a study of cytotoxic CD8 clonotypes in ibrutinib-treated CLL. TCRdb's copy holds only in-frame clones and misses some; the assay was immunoSEQ multiplex PCR. Of hundreds of thousands of clones listed, roughly 73% are singletons. This material consisted of PBMCs, taken after 12 months of ibrutinib treatment. These receptors were taken from a human donor with chronic lymphocytic leukemia. Each CDR3 is given with its conserved first and last residue. The D gene is left open where the match is weak. A row's size may be missing; if present it is once, few, many or a size class.

len,v_gene,d_gene,j_gene,abundance,CDR3nt,CDR3aa
17,TRBV5-1,NA,TRBJ1-3,NA,TGCGCCAGCAGCTCCAGGCAGGGTTGGGGATCTGGAAACACCATATATTTT,CASSSRQGWGSGNTIYF
14,TRBV2,TRBD2,TRBJ2-3,NA,TGTGCCAGCAGCCTACTAGCGGGGGGAGATACGCAGTATTTT,CASSLLAGGDTQYF
16,TRBV5-6,NA,TRBJ1-1,NA,TGTGCCAGCAGCGCTTTAATGAGACAGTTGAACACTGAAGCTTTCTTT,CASSALMRQLNTEAFF
14,TRBV11-2,NA,TRBJ2-7,NA,TGTGCCAGCAGCTTCCTAGTACGGGCCTACGAGCAGTACTTC,CASSFLVRAYEQYF
14,TRBV28,TRBD1,TRBJ2-7,NA,TGTGCCAGCAGGATGGACAGGCCCTCCTACGAGCAGTACTTC,CASRMDRPSYEQYF
13,TRBV30,NA,TRBJ1-5,few,TGTGCCTGGAGTGGCCGGTTCAATCAGCCCCAGCATTTT,CAWSGRFNQPQHF
14,TRBV2,TRBD2,TRBJ2-5,NA,TGTGCCAGCCTAAAGGGACTAGCGGGGCAGACCCAGTACTTC,CASLKGLAGQTQYF
12,TRBV12-2,NA,TRBJ1-5,NA,TGTGCAACCTCACAGGGGATCAAGCCCCAGCATTTT,CATSQGIKPQHF
15,TRBV23-1,NA,TRBJ2-2,NA,TGCGCCAGCACCCCGGGGAGACCTTGCACCGGGGAGCTGTTTTTT,CASTPGRPCTGELFF
15,TRBV6-1,TRBD1,TRBJ1-5,NA,TGTGCCAGCAGAATGGGACAGGGCCGGGGTCAGCCCCAGCATTTT,CASRMGQGRGQPQHF
14,TRBV9,NA,TRBJ1-2,once,TGTGCCAGCAGCGGCCGTGCAGCAAACTATGGCTACACCTTC,CASSGRAANYGYTF
15,TRBV5-1,TRBD1,TRBJ1-2,NA,TGCGCCAGCAGCCCCCCAGGGGGCCTTAACTATGGCTACACCTTC,CASSPPGGLNYGYTF
15,TRBV9,TRBD1,TRBJ1-1,NA,TGTGCCAGCACCAGGGGGCGAATCGAGAACACTGAAGCTTTCTTT,CASTRGRIENTEAFF